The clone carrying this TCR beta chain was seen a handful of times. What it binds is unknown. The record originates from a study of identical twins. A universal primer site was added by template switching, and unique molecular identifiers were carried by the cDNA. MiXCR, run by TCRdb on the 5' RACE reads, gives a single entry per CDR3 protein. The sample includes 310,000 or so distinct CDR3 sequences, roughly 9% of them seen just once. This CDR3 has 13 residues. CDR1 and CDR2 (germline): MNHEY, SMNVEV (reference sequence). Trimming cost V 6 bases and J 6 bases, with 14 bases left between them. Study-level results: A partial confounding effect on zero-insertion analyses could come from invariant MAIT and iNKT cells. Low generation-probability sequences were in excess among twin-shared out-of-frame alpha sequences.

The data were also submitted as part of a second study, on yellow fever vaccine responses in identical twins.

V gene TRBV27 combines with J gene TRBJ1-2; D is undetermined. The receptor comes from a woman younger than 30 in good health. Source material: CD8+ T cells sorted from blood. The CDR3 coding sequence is TGTGCCAGCAGCCCCAGCGGGCCGGATGGCTACACCTTC. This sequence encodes CASSPSGPDGYTF.